This entry describes one TCR beta chain. These data belong to a study of blood T cell repertoires in COVID-19. About the research overall: The cDNA or gDNA used as material had been derived from T cells, B-cell-depleted T cells, or PBMCs.

Seattle's cohort entered during active infection and was followed longitudinally. Study processing details: Reference gene primer amplification gave nucleated cell count estimates. Repertoires were generated with immunoSEQ multiplex PCR, while TCRdb's copy carries only in-frame clones and drops some. V, J and clone size were drawn from that table, and D and trimming were deduced from the DNA. This repertoire shows about 200,000 clones, roughly 85% found once; its top ten account for over 2%. This clonotype was sampled from a woman in her seventies with COVID-19, enrolled during active disease. Sequencing was carried out using peripheral blood.

The CDR3 loop is CASTPTSGALTDTQYF. In DNA, the CDR3 is TGTGCCAGCACCCCCACTAGCGGGGCCCTCACAGATACGCAGTATTTT. The rearrangement uses TRBV7-2 and TRBJ2-3; 10 positions match TRBD2. In germline, CDR1 is SGHTA, CDR2 FQGNSA. The CDR3 loop spans 16 amino acids. V dropped 7 bases and J dropped 2; count of bases not matched to a gene: 9.